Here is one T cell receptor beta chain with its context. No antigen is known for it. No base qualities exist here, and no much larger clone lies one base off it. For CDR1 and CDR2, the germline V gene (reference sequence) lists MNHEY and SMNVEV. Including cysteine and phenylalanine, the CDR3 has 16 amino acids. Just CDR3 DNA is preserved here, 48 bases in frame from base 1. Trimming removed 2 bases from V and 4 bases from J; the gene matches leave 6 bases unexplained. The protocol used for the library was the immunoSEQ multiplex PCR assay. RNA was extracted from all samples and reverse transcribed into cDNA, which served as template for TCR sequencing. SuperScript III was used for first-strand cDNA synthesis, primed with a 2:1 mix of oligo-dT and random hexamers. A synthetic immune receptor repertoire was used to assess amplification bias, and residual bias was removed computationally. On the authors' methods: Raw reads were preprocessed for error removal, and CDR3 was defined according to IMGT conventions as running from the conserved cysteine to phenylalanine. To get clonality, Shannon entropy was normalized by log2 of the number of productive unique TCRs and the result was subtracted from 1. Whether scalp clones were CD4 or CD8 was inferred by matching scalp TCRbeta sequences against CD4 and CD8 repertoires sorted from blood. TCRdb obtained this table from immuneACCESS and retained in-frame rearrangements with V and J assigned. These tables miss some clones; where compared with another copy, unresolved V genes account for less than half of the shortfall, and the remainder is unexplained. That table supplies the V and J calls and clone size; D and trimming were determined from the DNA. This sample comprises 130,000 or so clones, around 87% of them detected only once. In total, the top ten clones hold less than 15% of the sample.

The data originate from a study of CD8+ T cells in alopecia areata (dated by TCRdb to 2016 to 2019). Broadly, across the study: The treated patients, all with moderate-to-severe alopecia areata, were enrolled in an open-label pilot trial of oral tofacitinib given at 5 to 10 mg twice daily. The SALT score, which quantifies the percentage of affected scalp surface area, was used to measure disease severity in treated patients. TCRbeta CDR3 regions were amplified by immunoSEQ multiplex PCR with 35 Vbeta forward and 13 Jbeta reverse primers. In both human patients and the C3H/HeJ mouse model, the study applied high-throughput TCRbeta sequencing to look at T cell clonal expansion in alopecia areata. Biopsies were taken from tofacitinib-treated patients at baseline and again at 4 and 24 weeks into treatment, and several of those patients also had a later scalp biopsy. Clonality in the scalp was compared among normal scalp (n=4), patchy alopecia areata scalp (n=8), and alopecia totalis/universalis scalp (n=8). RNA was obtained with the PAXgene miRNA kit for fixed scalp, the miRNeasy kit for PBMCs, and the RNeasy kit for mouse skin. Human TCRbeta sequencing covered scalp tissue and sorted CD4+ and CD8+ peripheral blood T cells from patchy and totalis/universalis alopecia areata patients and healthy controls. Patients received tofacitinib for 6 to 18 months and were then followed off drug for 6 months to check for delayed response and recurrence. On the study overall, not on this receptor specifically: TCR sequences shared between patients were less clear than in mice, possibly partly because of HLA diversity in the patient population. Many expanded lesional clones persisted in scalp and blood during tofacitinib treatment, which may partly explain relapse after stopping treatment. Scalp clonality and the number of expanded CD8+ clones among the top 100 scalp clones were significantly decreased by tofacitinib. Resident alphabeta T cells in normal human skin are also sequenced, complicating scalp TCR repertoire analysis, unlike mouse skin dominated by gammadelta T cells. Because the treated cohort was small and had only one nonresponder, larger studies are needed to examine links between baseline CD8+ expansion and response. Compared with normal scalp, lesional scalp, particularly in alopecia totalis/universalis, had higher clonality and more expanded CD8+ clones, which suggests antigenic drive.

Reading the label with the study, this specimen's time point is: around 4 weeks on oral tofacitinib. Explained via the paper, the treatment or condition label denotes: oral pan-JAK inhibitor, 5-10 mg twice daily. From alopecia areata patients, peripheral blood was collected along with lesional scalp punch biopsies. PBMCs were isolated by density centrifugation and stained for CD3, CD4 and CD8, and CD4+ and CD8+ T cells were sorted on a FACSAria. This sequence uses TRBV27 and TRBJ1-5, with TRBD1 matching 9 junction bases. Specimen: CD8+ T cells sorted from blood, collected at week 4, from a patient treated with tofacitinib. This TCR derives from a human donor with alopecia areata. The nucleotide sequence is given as TGTGCCAGCAGTTTAAGTTTCGGGACAGGGAATCAGCCCCAGCATTTT. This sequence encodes CASSLSFGTGNQPQHF.